Listed here is a single T cell receptor (beta chain). What it binds is not known. TCRdb keeps only in-frame clones here, not all; method: immunoSEQ multiplex PCR. The data show around 52,000 clones, approximately 78% seen once. This record comes from a study of a mutant IDH1 vaccine in newly diagnosed glioma. Study at large: Investigators started vaccination 4-6 weeks after radiotherapy alone, or with temozolomide cycles.

The sample's time point: week 5, during vaccination. In every dose of vaccine, 300 ug of mutant IDH1 20-mer peptide was given alongside topical imiquimod. The sequencing here drew on PBMCs, taken from a glioma patient whose treatment included an IDH1 peptide vaccine. This clonotype was sampled from a woman between 35 and 50 years old with glioma.

CDR3 sequence reads: CASSGGPHDYGYTF. As DNA, the CDR3 is TGTGCCAGCAGTGGGGGACCCCATGACTATGGCTACACCTTC. This chain connects TRBV6-5 to TRBJ1-2, with D perhaps matching TRBD1 (5 bases). CDR3 length equals 14 residues. Per germline, CDR1 MNHEY and CDR2 SVGAGI. Trimming cost V 5 bases and J 3 bases, with 13 bases left between them.